These 26 T cell receptor beta chains were sequenced from one sample in a study of human T cells and chemical hapten exposure (dated by TCRdb to the early 2020s). Library method: RACE. The sequencer was a NextSeq 500. TCRdb reanalyzed the raw reads on its own, using fastp at Q25 for trimming and MiXCR for clone calling, and kept in-frame beta chains. Merged by CDR3 protein, the rows form single entries marked with the most common genes and DNA. This sample holds about 380,000 distinct CDR3 sequences; around 6% were observed only once. Together, the top ten hold under 7% of the sample. According to the study, the label for this sample's time point signals: patch test 2, 6 weeks after DPC sensitization. In light of the paper, this sample's treatment or condition label describes: therapeutic diphenylcyclopropenone sensitization with weekly scalp DPC. Source: whole blood, taken in connection with sensitization to the hapten diphenylcyclopropenone (DPC). These receptors were obtained from a woman aged 18-30 years with alopecia areata. Some clones in this sample may be carry-over from other donors' samples.

This clonotype was detected only a few times. The chain is built from TRBV20-1 and TRBJ1-5; D gene uncertain. The CDR3 has 16 residues. V gave up 6 bases and J gave up 0 bases, with 18 bases separating them. Germline V gene lookup returns CDR1 DFQATT and CDR2 SNEGSKA (reference sequence). The CDR3 DNA sequence: TGCAGTGCCTCCGACCAGATTGAGGGTAGCAATCAGCCCCAGCATTTT. Translation gives CSASDQIEGSNQPQHF.

DNA of the CDR3: TGTGCCAGCAGTACGGGACAGGGGTGGTATGAGCAGTTCTTC. This translates into CASSTGQGWYEQFF. This rearrangement joins TRBV12-3 or TRBV12-4 to TRBJ2-1, with 10 bases fitting TRBD1. The CDR3 runs to 14 residues. V dropped 5 bases and J dropped 8; count of bases not matched to a gene: 6.

This clonotype occurred many times. The chain employs TRBV20-1 and TRBJ1-4; 7 bases are shared with TRBD1. The CDR3 is 14 amino acids. Germline assignment: CDR1 DFQATT and CDR2 SNEGSKA (reference sequence). V was clipped by 0 bases and J by 10 bases; unmatched bases: 8. As DNA, the CDR3 is TGCAGTGCTAGAGATCCACAGGGGCTTGGAAAACTGTTTTTT. This encodes CSARDPQGLGKLFF.

This clonotype was detected only a few times. The chain has TRBV2 and TRBJ1-2; TRBD1 agrees at 8 bases. The CDR3 totals 14 residues. Per germline, CDR1 SNHLY and CDR2 FYNNEI. V trimming: 7 bases; J trimming: 0 bases; junction bases outside the gene matches: 4. CDR3 in amino acids: CASTLTGANYGYTF. In DNA form, the CDR3 reads TGTGCCAGCACTTTGACAGGGGCTAACTATGGCTACACCTTC.

This clonotype was detected ten times or more. The gene calls are TRBV28 and TRBJ2-3; 10 bases map to TRBD1. From germline, CDR1 is MDHEN and CDR2 SYDVKM. The CDR3 contains 15 residues. V trimming: 0 bases; J trimming: 4 bases; junction bases outside the gene matches: 1. DNA of the CDR3: TGTGCCAGCAGTTTATGGGGACAGGGGCCAGATACGCAGTATTTT. It specifies CASSLWGQGPDTQYF.

This clonotype has only a few counts. V and J are TRBV2 and TRBJ1-3, with TRBD1 as a possible D gene (5 bases). The ends were cut back, 6 bases at V and 2 bases at J, with 14 bases in the middle. Germline CDR1 is SNHLY and CDR2 is FYNNEI. This CDR3 has 15 residues. The CDR3, as DNA: TGTGCCAGCAGCGCGGGGCGAAGAACTGGAAACACCATATATTTT. It is translated as CASSAGRRTGNTIYF. Using reference TRBV2 and TRBJ1-3 for the parts outside the CDR3, the full variable domain is EPEVTQTPSHQVTQMGQEVILRCVPISNHLYFYWYRQILGQKVEFLVSFYNNEISEKSEIFDDQFSVERPDGSNFTLKIRSTKLEDSAMYFCASSAGRRTGNTIYFGEGSWLTVV.

This clonotype occurred a few times. V and J are TRBV4-3 and TRBJ2-7; the match to TRBD2 covers 10 bases. Germline V gives CDR1 LGHNA, CDR2 YSLEER. V shed 0 bases and J 3 bases; nucleotides not matched to a gene: 8. The CDR3 is made up of 17 amino acids. The CDR3 nucleotides are TGCGCCAGCAGCCAAGATCTAGCGGGGGCCAGCGACTACGAGCAGTACTTC. This codes for CASSQDLAGASDYEQYF.

The V and J genes are TRBV6-5 and TRBJ1-1; a possible D gene is TRBD1 (5 bases). The V end lost 4 bases, the J end lost 0 bases, and 12 bases lay between the germline ends. This CDR3 is built from 15 residues. In germline, CDR1 is MNHEY, CDR2 SVGAGI. Here the CDR3 reads CASSSRQSMNTEAFF. The CDR3 DNA is TGTGCCAGCAGTTCCCGACAGAGCATGAACACTGAAGCTTTCTTT.

The sample holds a few counts of this clonotype. The chain links TRBV7-8 to TRBJ1-1; TRBD1 agrees at 8 bases. The CDR3 is made up of 17 amino acids. Germline V gene data show CDR1 as SGHVS and CDR2 as FQNEAQ. V lost 3 bases and J lost 5; bases outside the gene matches: 14. The CDR3 nucleotides read TGTGCCAGCAGCTTTACCGGGACAGGAACTGGGGGGACTGAAGCTTTCTTT. Protein: CASSFTGTGTGGTEAFF. The entire variable domain, with the rest obtained from reference TRBV7-8 and TRBJ1-1, is as follows: GAGVSQSPRYKVAKRGQDVALRCDPISGHVSLFWYQQALGQGPEFLTYFQNEAQLDKSGLPSDRFFAERPEGSVSTLKIQRTQQEDSAVYLCASSFTGTGTGGTEAFFGQGTRLTVV.

This clonotype was picked up a small number of times. J is TRBJ2-1 and V is TRBV11-2, with 9 nucleotides matching TRBD2. The CDR3 covers 16 residues. V gave up 6 bases and J gave up 9 bases; unmatched junction bases: 15. Germline CDR1 SGHAT, CDR2 FQNNGV. CDR3 protein: CASSGTVFSGGGEQFF. The CDR3, as DNA: TGTGCCAGCAGTGGGACAGTCTTTAGCGGGGGCGGTGAGCAGTTCTTC.

The chain couples TRBV28 to TRBJ2-7; D possibly uses TRBD1 or TRBD2 (5 bases each). V shed 2 bases and J shed 3 bases, with 11 bases lying between them. From germline, CDR1 is MDHEN and CDR2 SYDVKM. The CDR3 runs to 14 residues. Written as DNA, the CDR3 is TGTGCCAGCAGTTTAGGGGGTACGGTCTACGAGCAGTACTTC. Translated: CASSLGGTVYEQYF.

This clonotype has a count of ten or more. The gene calls are TRBV10-3 and TRBJ1-6; possibly TRBD1 for D (5 bases). The CDR3 runs to 15 residues. V was trimmed by 2 bases and J by 8 bases, leaving 13 bases between them. Germline CDR1 ENHRY, CDR2 SYGVKD. CDR3: CAISEDRLGDSPLHF. As DNA, the CDR3 is TGTGCCATCAGTGAGGACAGATTGGGGGATTCACCCCTCCACTTT.

The chain combines TRBV6-2 or TRBV6-3 with TRBJ2-2, with 7 bases lining up with TRBD1. This CDR3 region has 17 residues. Germline CDR1 is MNHEY and CDR2 is SVGEGT. J lost 3 bases, V lost 2 bases, and 9 bases had no gene match. The CDR3 region has the DNA TGTGCCAGCAGTTACCGCCTCTGGCAGGGGGACACCGGGGAGCTGTTTTTT. Its protein is CASSYRLWQGDTGELFF.

The chain has TRBV6-4 and TRBJ1-2; D gene ambiguous. This CDR3 is built from 11 residues. The germline V and J ends were trimmed by 10 bases and 4 bases, with 10 bases remaining between them. The germline V gene has CDR1 MRHNA and CDR2 SNTAGT. The DNA of the CDR3 is TGTGCCATCCCCAGCGGCTATGGCTACACCTTC. Residues: CAIPSGYGYTF.

The chain recombines TRBV12-3 or TRBV12-4 with TRBJ2-3; tentative D call: TRBD2 (7 bases). CDR3 size: 16 residues. Deletions cut 3 bases from V and 4 bases from J, with 17 bases between. CDR3 in amino acids: CASSFRVGGPADTQYF. The CDR3 nucleotides read TGTGCCAGCAGTTTCCGGGTCGGGGGGCCCGCAGATACGCAGTATTTT.

There are many counts of this clonotype. The genes are TRBV12-3 or TRBV12-4 and TRBJ2-1; 9 nucleotides align to TRBD2. With V trimmed by 5 bases and J by 12 bases, 14 bases remained unmatched. This CDR3 has 15 amino acids. Here the CDR3 reads CASSGLASGVLGQFF. CDR3 nucleotides: TGTGCCAGCAGTGGCCTGGCTAGCGGGGTCTTAGGGCAGTTCTTC.

This clonotype was counted many times. The chain combines TRBV7-9 with TRBJ1-1; D is unresolved. Trimming stripped 0 bases from V and 1 base from J, with 3 bases between. The CDR3 consists of 13 residues. Germline V lookup: CDR1 SEHNR, CDR2 FQNEAQ (reference sequence). The CDR3 here is CASSLAQNTEAFF. In DNA form, the CDR3 reads TGTGCCAGCAGCTTAGCGCAGAACACTGAAGCTTTCTTT.

The V and J genes are TRBV5-5 and TRBJ2-3; 7 positions match TRBD2. V shed 0 bases, J shed 8 bases, and the junction held 3 bases outside the gene matches. CDR1 and CDR2 from the germline V gene are SGHKS and YYEKEE (reference sequence). There are 13 residues in the CDR3. For the CDR3, the DNA is TGTGCCAGCAGCTTGGTGGCTAGCGGTACGCAGTATTTT. It yields the protein CASSLVASGTQYF.

This clonotype showed up many times. The V call is TRBV13, the J call TRBJ2-7; D is tentatively TRBD1 or TRBD2 (6 bases each). Trimming shortened V by 0 bases and J by 1 base, and 10 bases separated the two germline ends. Germline V CDR1 and CDR2: PRHDT, FYEKMQ (reference sequence). This CDR3 spans 15 amino acids. CDR3 protein: CASSLGRGESYEQYF. The CDR3 DNA is TGTGCCAGCAGCTTAGGTAGGGGGGAGTCCTACGAGCAGTACTTC.

This chain joins TRBV9 and TRBJ1-3; D not certain. The length of the CDR3 is 15 residues. From germline, CDR1 is SGDLS and CDR2 YYNGEE. Between the trimmed V and J ends, which lost 0 bases and 0 bases, there was a span of 7 bases. CDR3 bases: TGTGCCAGCAGCGTAGGACGGGGCTCTGGAAACACCATATATTTT. This sequence encodes CASSVGRGSGNTIYF.

The chain has TRBV29-1 and TRBJ2-1; D not resolved. Trimming took 1 base from V and 1 from J, leaving 17 bases between them. Germline assignment: CDR1 SQVTM and CDR2 ANQGSEA. This CDR3 is 17 amino acids long. The CDR3 bases are TGCAGCGTTGAAGTCGTACTGGGTCTAAGGTCCTACAATGAGCAGTTCTTC. Translated, it gives CSVEVVLGLRSYNEQFF.

The V and J genes are TRBV7-2 and TRBJ2-7; D remains unclear. The CDR3 extends over 15 amino acids. Germline V gene data show CDR1 as SGHTA and CDR2 as FQGNSA. Trimming removed 3 bases at V and 0 bases at J, with 12 bases between. The CDR3 reads CASSFARQSSYEQYF. The CDR3 coding sequence is TGTGCCAGCAGCTTCGCCAGGCAGAGCTCCTACGAGCAGTACTTC.

The rearrangement links TRBV4-2 to TRBJ2-7; possibly TRBD1 for D (5 bases). CDR1 is LGHNA and CDR2 is YNFKEQ in the germline V gene. CDR3 length: 14 residues. V lost 1 base, J lost 4 bases, and 11 bases lay in between. CDR3 sequence: CASSQGGRGYEQYF. CDR3 sequence (DNA): TGTGCCAGCAGCCAAGGAGGTAGGGGATACGAGCAGTACTTC.

This clonotype appeared many times. The chain joins TRBV6-5 to TRBJ2-3; TRBD2 matches at 9 bases. CDR3 length: 18 amino acids. The junction had 13 bases not matched to a gene; V was cut back by 2 bases and J by 4 bases. Germline CDR1 MNHEY, CDR2 SVGAGI. The CDR3 protein is CASSYSSGAGGPADTQYF. In DNA, the CDR3 is TGTGCCAGCAGTTACAGCTCAGGGGCGGGGGGGCCTGCAGATACGCAGTATTTT.

The rearrangement links TRBV7-2 to TRBJ2-5, with TRBD2 as a possible D gene (5 bases). Trimming pared 4 bases from V and 3 bases from J, leaving 9 bases between. Germline V CDR1 and CDR2: SGHTA, FQGNSA. This CDR3 is built from 13 residues. CDR3 sequence reads: CASSSGWKETQYF. DNA for the CDR3: TGTGCCAGCAGCTCGGGGTGGAAAGAGACCCAGTACTTC.

This clonotype has only a few counts. V is TRBV5-6 and J is TRBJ2-3, with TRBD1 matching 10 bases. CDR1 and CDR2 (germline): SGHDT, YYEEEE. The J segment lost 5 bases and the V segment lost 4 bases, leaving 7 bases of the junction unmatched. CDR3 size: 15 residues. The chain's CDR3 is CASSRPGQGIDTQYF. The CDR3 nucleotides read TGTGCCAGCAGCCGGCCGGGACAGGGGATAGATACGCAGTATTTT.